The T cell receptor (beta chain) under discussion was sequenced for a study of shared clonotypes between healthy human individuals. Naive CD8 cells comprised CD45RO-negative, CCR7-positively selected cells, excluding terminally differentiated effector memory CD45RA+ cells. All the donors were Caucasian adults who lived in Nashville, Tennessee. As to this clone: Its cognate antigen is unknown.

General study results and limits: Naive subsets usually exceeded memory subsets in estimated richness. Relative to their counterparts shared across all four donors, non-shared clonotypes exhibited diminished generation probabilities.

The authors ran the assay at deep level. Measured with immunoSEQ multiplex PCR; TCRdb has only the in-frame clones, and not every one. The repertoire includes fewer than 700,000 clones, about 95% of them detected once, and approximately 0.11% sits in the top ten. The V end lost 4 bases, the J end lost 7 bases, and 17 bases lay between the germline ends. The germline V gene has CDR1 PRHDT and CDR2 FYEKMQ (reference sequence). The CDR3 totals 15 residues. The sample taken for sequencing was naive CD8+ T cells sorted from blood. The sequence was obtained from a woman aged 30 to 39 in good health. The chain links TRBV13 to TRBJ2-4; possible D gene TRBD2, 7 bases. The CDR3 DNA reads as TGTGCCAGCAGCTCCCCCGAGGGGGGGGCGAACATTCAGTACTTC. This translates into CASSSPEGGANIQYF.